These 27 T cell receptor beta chains were all obtained from the same sample, sequenced in a study of cytomegalovirus exposure and HLA in healthy donors. The primer mix had 60 Vbeta and 13 Jbeta primers. Data came from immunoSEQ multiplex PCR; TCRdb stores just in-frame clones and leaves some out. The table lists about 110,000 clones, 75% of them singletons. Sequenced material: PBMCs. Every receptor here comes from a male donor in good health and CMV-seropositive.

This chain uses TRBV2 with TRBJ2-5; D possibly corresponds to TRBD2 (6 bases). The DNA matches TRBJ2-7 better at its end, which makes the J call doubtful. Germline loops: CDR1 SNHLY, CDR2 FYNNEI. The CDR3 sequence is 16 residues long. CDR3 in amino acids: CASSSIGGLKSYEQYF. CDR3 nucleotides: TGTGCCAGCAGCTCTATCGGGGGACTGAAGTCCTACGAGCAGTACTTC.

V gene TRBV4-3 combines with J gene TRBJ2-2, with 11 nucleotides matching TRBD1. Germline V gene sequence: CDR1 LGHNA, CDR2 YSLEER. J gave up 5 bases and V 6 bases, and 2 bases lay outside the gene matches. CDR3 size: 14 residues. CDR3 loop: CASRGQGGTGELFF. CDR3 in DNA: TGCGCCAGCAGGGGACAGGGGGGGACCGGGGAGCTGTTTTTT.

The rearrangement uses TRBV6-4 and TRBJ2-2, with D maybe TRBD2 (5 bases). The CDR3 is 15 residues long. The germline V gene has CDR1 MRHNA and CDR2 SNTAGT. Trimming shortened V by 5 bases and J by 4 bases, and 14 bases separated the two germline ends. The CDR3 nucleotides are TGTGCCAGCAGTTATGAGGGTGGTATCACCGGGGAGCTGTTTTTT. Protein product: CASSYEGGITGELFF.

V gene TRBV5-4 combines with J gene TRBJ2-3, with 11 bases fitting TRBD2. The CDR3 has 17 amino acids. Trimming removed 3 bases from V and 4 bases from J; junction bases left unmatched: 10. Germline assignment: CDR1 SGHNT and CDR2 YYREEE (reference sequence). CDR3 in DNA: TGTGCCAGCAGCTCTGGATTAGCGGGGGGGCCAGCAGATACGCAGTATTTT. Translated: CASSSGLAGGPADTQYF.

This chain links TRBV7-3 with TRBJ2-1; 8 bases are a match to TRBD2. This CDR3 comprises 16 residues. Germline V gene data show CDR1 as SGHTA and CDR2 as FQGTGA. V gave up 2 bases and J gave up 2 bases; unmatched junction bases: 5. CDR3 sequence: CASSLGREAAYNEQFF. In nucleotides, the CDR3 is TGTGCCAGCAGCTTAGGGCGGGAGGCCGCCTACAATGAGCAGTTCTTC.

This chain joins TRBV7-6 and TRBJ2-1; 8 positions agree with TRBD2. The CDR3 covers 14 residues. With V trimmed by 3 bases and J by 9 bases, 7 bases remained unmatched. The V gene's germline CDR1 is SGHVS and CDR2 FNYEAQ. CDR3 residues: CASSLGGRSGEQFF. For the CDR3, the DNA is TGTGCCAGCAGCTTGGGCGGGAGGAGCGGTGAGCAGTTCTTC.

This clone was seen only once. The V gene is TRBV7-2, the J gene TRBJ2-3, with D perhaps TRBD2 (5 bases). The CDR3 sequence is 14 residues long. Germline-derived CDR1 and CDR2 are SGHTA and FQGNSA. Between the trimmed V and J ends, which lost 0 bases and 6 bases, there was a span of 10 bases. The CDR3: CASSLALGGDTQYF. Written as DNA, the CDR3 is TGTGCCAGCAGCTTAGCGCTGGGCGGGGATACGCAGTATTTT.

V and J are TRBV4-2 and TRBJ1-5; TRBD1 matches 8 bases. Germline values: CDR1 LGHNA, CDR2 YNFKEQ. Trimming cost V 0 bases and J 4 bases; bases outside gene matches: 5. The CDR3 consists of 16 residues. This chain's CDR3 is CASSQDPGGRNQPQHF. CDR3 DNA sequence: TGTGCCAGCAGCCAAGATCCAGGGGGCCGGAATCAGCCCCAGCATTTT.

The chain joins TRBV10-3 to TRBJ1-6, with no clear D. This CDR3 region has 14 residues. Trimming took 3 bases from V and 10 from J, leaving 13 bases between them. Germline lookup yields CDR1 ENHRY and CDR2 SYGVKD. As DNA, the CDR3 is TGTGCCATCAGTGACGAGCCTAGCCGATCACCCCTCCACTTT. It translates to CAISDEPSRSPLHF.

This sequence joins TRBV14 and TRBJ2-7; D is uncertain. The CDR3 covers 13 residues. Between the trimmed V and J ends, which lost 3 bases and 0 bases, there was a span of 6 bases. Germline CDR1 and CDR2: SGHDN and FVKESK. The CDR3 here is CASSQHSSYEQYF. In DNA, the CDR3 is TGTGCCAGCAGCCAGCATAGCTCCTACGAGCAGTACTTC.

This clone has more than one count but fewer than ten. The chain employs TRBV5-1 and TRBJ1-4, with D unresolved. Trimming left V 0 bases short and J 5 bases short, with 8 bases between. The CDR3 is made up of 14 amino acids. Germline V CDR1 and CDR2: SGHRS, YFSETQ. The CDR3: CASSLGGDNEKLFF. DNA for the CDR3: TGCGCCAGCAGCTTGGGAGGAGACAATGAAAAACTGTTTTTT.

The rearrangement joins TRBV27 to TRBJ2-1; TRBD2 matches at 10 bases. CDR1 and CDR2 from the germline V gene are MNHEY and SMNVEV (reference sequence). The CDR3 consists of 16 residues. V dropped 5 bases and J dropped 8; count of bases not matched to a gene: 12. The CDR3 here is CASSPLQRGGRDEQFF. CDR3 in DNA: TGTGCCAGCAGTCCTCTCCAGCGGGGGGGCCGGGATGAGCAGTTCTTC.

This chain connects TRBV2 to TRBJ1-4, with a tentative D call TRBD1 (6 bases). Germline loops: CDR1 SNHLY, CDR2 FYNNEI. The CDR3 totals 15 residues. The V end lost 5 bases, the J end lost 0 bases, and 10 bases lay between the germline ends. The CDR3 region is CASSPQGPTNEKLFF. CDR3 sequence (DNA): TGTGCCAGCAGTCCACAGGGACCAACTAATGAAAAACTGTTTTTT.

This clone was detected only a few times. This chain links TRBV2 with TRBJ1-1; 7 bases are a match to TRBD1. J lost 0 bases, V lost 7 bases, and 5 bases had no gene match. The CDR3 is 14 amino acids. Germline lookup yields CDR1 SNHLY and CDR2 FYNNEI. The CDR3 reads CASIPGQLNTEAFF. CDR3 bases: TGTGCCAGCATTCCGGGACAGCTGAACACTGAAGCTTTCTTT. Drawing the rest from reference TRBV2 and TRBJ1-1, the complete variable domain is EPEVTQTPSHQVTQMGQEVILRCVPISNHLYFYWYRQILGQKVEFLVSFYNNEISEKSEIFDDQFSVERPDGSNFTLKIRSTKLEDSAMYFCASIPGQLNTEAFFGQGTRLTVV.

This clone was counted a few times. This sequence joins TRBV28 and TRBJ2-1, with 7 bases identical to TRBD2. The length of the CDR3 is 16 residues. J gave up 0 bases and V 5 bases, and 7 bases lay outside the gene matches. Germline CDR1 reads MDHEN; CDR2 reads SYDVKM. The CDR3 coding sequence is TGTGCCAGCAGTATTCCTAGCGGCATCTCCTACAATGAGCAGTTCTTC. Translated, it gives CASSIPSGISYNEQFF.

This chain uses TRBV5-1 with TRBJ1-1; tentative D call: TRBD1 (6 bases). Germline CDR1 is SGHRS and CDR2 is YFSETQ. The V end lost 2 bases, the J end lost 4 bases, and 12 bases lay between the germline ends. CDR3 length: 14 amino acids. This CDR3 reads CASSFRGEGTEAFF. CDR3 bases: TGCGCCAGCAGCTTCAGGGGAGAGGGCACTGAAGCTTTCTTT.

This clone was found once. This chain connects TRBV10-1 to TRBJ2-7; the match to TRBD1 covers 7 bases. Germline trimming cut 5 bases from V and 2 bases from J; bases unmatched to any gene: 6. The CDR3 loop spans 14 amino acids. The germline V gene encodes CDR1 WNHNN and CDR2 SYGVQD (reference sequence). The CDR3 spells CASSKGDRPYEQYF. The CDR3 bases are TGCGCCAGCAGTAAAGGGGACAGACCCTACGAGCAGTACTTC.

The rearrangement uses TRBV29-1 and TRBJ2-3; 11 bases match TRBD2. V dropped 8 bases and J dropped 2; count of bases not matched to a gene: 9. The CDR3 is 15 amino acids. Germline CDR1 reads SQVTM; CDR2 reads ANQGSEA. The CDR3, as DNA: TGCAGCCTGGGGCTAGCGGGAGGATTCACAGATACGCAGTATTTT. This translates into CSLGLAGGFTDTQYF.

This chain uses TRBV6-5 with TRBJ2-3; 7 nucleotides match TRBD1. Unmatched junction bases numbered 9, after V lost 9 bases and J lost 0 bases. Germline V gene sequence: CDR1 MNHEY, CDR2 SVGAGI. There are 15 residues in the CDR3. Written as DNA, the CDR3 is TGTGCCAGTTCAAATAGACAGGGTAGCACAGATACGCAGTATTTT. Protein: CASSNRQGSTDTQYF.

V usage is TRBV9 and J usage is TRBJ2-1; tentative D call: TRBD2 (5 bases). The CDR3 spans 11 residues. Germline-derived CDR1 and CDR2 are SGDLS and YYNGEE. The V end was cut by 3 bases, the J end by 10 bases, with 8 bases between. Here the CDR3 DNA reads TGTGCCAGCAGCGCCGGGGAGGAGCAGTTCTTC. Translation: CASSAGEEQFF.

The genes are TRBV28 and TRBJ1-1; 7 bases agree with TRBD1. CDR3 length: 14 residues. Germline trimming cut 2 bases from V and 3 bases from J; bases unmatched to any gene: 3. Germline-derived CDR1 and CDR2 are MDHEN and SYDVKM. CDR3: CASSLAGQHTEAFF. The CDR3 DNA is TGTGCCAGCAGTTTAGCGGGACAGCACACTGAAGCTTTCTTT.

The V and J genes are TRBV29-1 and TRBJ1-2; D perhaps matches TRBD1 (6 bases). From germline, CDR1 is SQVTM and CDR2 ANQGSEA. V was clipped by 6 bases and J by 1 base, with 12 bases between them. The CDR3 is 13 amino acids. The CDR3 DNA is TGCAGCGTGGAGTCAGGGGTTAACTATGGCTACACCTTC. Residues: CSVESGVNYGYTF.

The V and J genes are TRBV13 and TRBJ2-3; 15 bases line up with TRBD2. The CDR3 loop spans 22 amino acids. After removal of 0 bases from V and 3 bases from J, the junction contained 16 bases not matched to a gene. From germline, CDR1 is PRHDT and CDR2 FYEKMQ (reference sequence). The CDR3 reads CASSLGRGGLAGGPFRTDTQYF. In DNA form, the CDR3 reads TGTGCCAGCAGCTTAGGCCGAGGAGGACTAGCGGGAGGGCCTTTTCGTACAGATACGCAGTATTTT.

The chain carries TRBV5-4 and TRBJ2-4, with unresolved D. Germline V gene sequence: CDR1 SGHNT, CDR2 YYREEE (reference sequence). Trimming left V 9 bases short and J 2 bases short, with 12 bases between. The CDR3 runs 13 residues. The CDR3 reads CAIPSGSKNIQYF. CDR3 bases: TGTGCCATCCCTTCGGGTTCCAAAAACATTCAGTACTTC.

The V gene is TRBV4-1, the J gene TRBJ2-5; 11 bases match TRBD2. This CDR3 has 18 residues. Germline assignment: CDR1 MGHRA and CDR2 YSYEKL. The ends lost 1 base at V and 7 bases at J; junction bases unmatched: 14. The CDR3 DNA reads as TGCGCCAGCAGCCAAGGTCTAGCGGGGGGCCGACACGGGGGGACCCAGTACTTC. Its translation is CASSQGLAGGRHGGTQYF.

The genes are TRBV7-6 and TRBJ2-2; D perhaps matches TRBD1 (6 bases). Germline V CDR1 and CDR2: SGHVS, FNYEAQ. The ends were cut back, 2 bases at V and 2 bases at J, with 12 bases in the middle. The CDR3 consists of 16 residues. The CDR3 coding sequence is TGTGCCAGCAGCTTATTAGGACAGCGCAACACCGGGGAGCTGTTTTTT. Its protein is CASSLLGQRNTGELFF.

The genes are TRBV5-1 and TRBJ2-7; maybe TRBD2 (6 bases). In germline, CDR1 is SGHRS, CDR2 YFSETQ. Between the trimmed V and J ends, which lost 5 bases and 6 bases, there was a span of 18 bases. This CDR3 comprises 14 residues. CDR3: CASSPILAGGEQYF. The CDR3 coding sequence is TGCGCCAGCAGTCCAATACTAGCAGGAGGCGAGCAGTACTTC.